The text below deals with one T cell receptor (beta chain). This entry belongs to a study of blood T cell repertoires in COVID-19. Study at large: T cells, B-cell-depleted T cells, or PBMCs supplied cDNA or gDNA.

The repertoire was sequenced with immunoSEQ multiplex PCR; TCRdb's copy has only in-frame clones and lacks some. The table lists fewer than 200,000 clones, 60% to 80% of them singletons. Germline-derived CDR1 and CDR2 are MNHEY and SVGAGI. After removal of 8 bases from V and 6 bases from J, the junction contained 7 bases not matched to a gene. There are 13 residues in the CDR3. This receptor was obtained from a woman in her 70s with acute or convalescent COVID-19. The specimen sequenced was peripheral blood. The J gene is TRBJ1-1, the V gene TRBV6-5; 9 bases are a match to TRBD1. The CDR3 is CASGQGLTPEAFF. The CDR3, as DNA: TGTGCCAGCGGACAGGGGTTAACCCCTGAAGCTTTCTTT.